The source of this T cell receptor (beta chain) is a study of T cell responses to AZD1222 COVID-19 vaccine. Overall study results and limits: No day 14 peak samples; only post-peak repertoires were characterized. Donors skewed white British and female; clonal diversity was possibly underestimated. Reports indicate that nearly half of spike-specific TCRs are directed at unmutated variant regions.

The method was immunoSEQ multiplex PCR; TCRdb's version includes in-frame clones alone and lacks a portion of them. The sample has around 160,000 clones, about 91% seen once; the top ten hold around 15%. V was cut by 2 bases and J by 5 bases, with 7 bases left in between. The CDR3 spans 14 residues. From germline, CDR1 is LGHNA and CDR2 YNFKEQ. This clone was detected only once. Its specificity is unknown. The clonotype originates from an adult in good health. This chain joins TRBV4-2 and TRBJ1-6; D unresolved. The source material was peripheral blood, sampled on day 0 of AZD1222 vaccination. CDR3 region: CASSQNRNNSPLHF. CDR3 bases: TGTGCCAGCAGCCAAAACAGAAATAATTCACCCCTCCACTTT.